Listed below are T cell receptor beta chains from one sample, sequenced in a study of cytomegalovirus exposure and HLA in healthy donors. The method was immunoSEQ multiplex PCR; TCRdb's version includes in-frame clones alone and lacks a portion of them. Of 85,000 to 100,000 clones listed, roughly 70% are singletons. Source material: PBMCs. All receptors come from a man aged 45 to 65 in good health and CMV-seronegative. CDR3s include the opening cysteine and the closing phenylalanine or tryptophan. The order of the fields is CDR3 DNA, CDR3 protein, clone size, V gene, D gene, J gene. A D gene is named only where the DNA matches it firmly. Size is stated for part of the rows, as once, few or many counts, or as a class when the clone is expanded.

CDR3 DNA: TGTGCCAGCGCCGAACAGGGGCAAGAAAAACTGTTTTTT
CDR3 protein: CASAEQGQEKLFF
clone size: NA
V gene: TRBV6-1
D gene: TRBD1
J gene: TRBJ1-4

CDR3 DNA: TGTGCCAGCAGCTTGGGAGTTTCTAGCACAGATACGCAGTATTTT
CDR3 protein: CASSLGVSSTDTQYF
clone size: NA
V gene: TRBV7-3
D gene: NA
J gene: TRBJ2-3

CDR3 DNA: TGTGCCAGCAGCAAAATGGGGGGACAGGCTTCTCTCCACTTT
CDR3 protein: CASSKMGGQASLHF
clone size: NA
V gene: TRBV2
D gene: TRBD1
J gene: TRBJ1-6

CDR3 DNA: TGTGCCAGCAGCTCCGGGCCCCTGCGGGGCGGGGAGCTGTTTTTT
CDR3 protein: CASSSGPLRGGELFF
clone size: NA
V gene: TRBV7-3
D gene: NA
J gene: TRBJ2-2

CDR3 DNA: TGCAGCGTGGATCTAGCGGGAGGAGCTTCAGATACGCAGTATTTT
CDR3 protein: CSVDLAGGASDTQYF
clone size: NA
V gene: TRBV29-1
D gene: TRBD2
J gene: TRBJ2-3

CDR3 DNA: TGCGCCAGCAGTGAGGAGGGCGGAGCGGGGGCAGATACGCAGTATTTT
CDR3 protein: CASSEEGGAGADTQYF
clone size: NA
V gene: TRBV10-2
D gene: TRBD2
J gene: TRBJ2-3

CDR3 DNA: TGTGCCAGCAGCGGAACTAGCGGGGGGGTTGGTTTAGGGGAGCTGTTTTTT
CDR3 protein: CASSGTSGGVGLGELFF
clone size: NA
V gene: TRBV28
D gene: TRBD2
J gene: TRBJ2-2

CDR3 DNA: TGTGCCAGCAGCTTCCTCGGGACAGGGAACGAAAAACTGTTTTTT
CDR3 protein: CASSFLGTGNEKLFF
clone size: NA
V gene: TRBV7-2
D gene: TRBD1
J gene: TRBJ1-4

CDR3 DNA: TGTGCCAGCAGTGCCTCACTGAGCACAGATACGCAGTATTTT
CDR3 protein: CASSASLSTDTQYF
clone size: NA
V gene: TRBV6-4
D gene: NA
J gene: TRBJ2-3

CDR3 DNA: TGCAGCGTTGAGGGACAGCTCGGCACAGATACGCAGTATTTT
CDR3 protein: CSVEGQLGTDTQYF
clone size: NA
V gene: TRBV29-1
D gene: TRBD1
J gene: TRBJ2-3

CDR3 DNA: TGTGCCAGCAGCTTGGGAGGAGCCACCTCTGGAAACACCATATATTTT
CDR3 protein: CASSLGGATSGNTIYF
clone size: NA
V gene: TRBV5-6
D gene: NA
J gene: TRBJ1-3

CDR3 DNA: TGCGCCAGCAGCTTGGCCGCTCTACAGGCTGAGCAGTTCTTC
CDR3 protein: CASSLAALQAEQFF
clone size: NA
V gene: TRBV5-1
D gene: NA
J gene: TRBJ2-1

CDR3 DNA: TGTGCCAGCATAGGGTCTAGCGGGGGGAATGAGCAGTTCTTC
CDR3 protein: CASIGSSGGNEQFF
clone size: NA
V gene: TRBV2
D gene: TRBD2
J gene: TRBJ2-1

CDR3 DNA: TGCGCCAGCAGCCGCGTGCGCTCCTACGAGCAGTACTTC
CDR3 protein: CASSRVRSYEQYF
clone size: NA
V gene: TRBV4-3
D gene: NA
J gene: TRBJ2-7

CDR3 DNA: TGTGCCAGCAGAACAGGCAATCAGCCCCAGCATTTT
CDR3 protein: CASRTGNQPQHF
clone size: once
V gene: TRBV27
D gene: NA
J gene: TRBJ1-5

CDR3 DNA: TGTGCCAGCAGTCTACAGGGGTTGGTGAGCAATCAGCCCCAGCATTTT
CDR3 protein: CASSLQGLVSNQPQHF
clone size: NA
V gene: TRBV28
D gene: TRBD1
J gene: TRBJ1-5

CDR3 DNA: TGTGCCAGCTCACCGTACAGGGGGCATAATGAGCAGTTCTTC
CDR3 protein: CASSPYRGHNEQFF
clone size: few
V gene: TRBV18
D gene: TRBD1
J gene: TRBJ2-1

CDR3 DNA: TGTGCCAGCAGCTATCTGGTGCAGCGGGAGAGGAATGAGCAGTTCTTC
CDR3 protein: CASSYLVQRERNEQFF
clone size: few
V gene: TRBV5-6
D gene: TRBD2
J gene: TRBJ2-1

CDR3 DNA: TGTGCCAGCAGCTGGGACAGGGGTAGTGAAGAGACCCAGTACTTC
CDR3 protein: CASSWDRGSEETQYF
clone size: few
V gene: TRBV7-2
D gene: TRBD1
J gene: TRBJ2-5

CDR3 DNA: TGTGCCAGCAGCTTAGAAGGGGGACGGGATAAAATTCAGGCAGATACGCAGTATTTT
CDR3 protein: CASSLEGGRDKIQADTQYF
clone size: NA
V gene: TRBV11-2
D gene: NA
J gene: TRBJ2-3

CDR3 DNA: TGTGCCAGCAGAGACAGGGGTTATAGCAATCAGCCCCAGCATTTT
CDR3 protein: CASRDRGYSNQPQHF
clone size: NA
V gene: TRBV6-5
D gene: TRBD1
J gene: TRBJ1-5

CDR3 DNA: TGTGCCAGCAGCTTACACCGGGACAGGGATAATGAAAAACTGTTTTTT
CDR3 protein: CASSLHRDRDNEKLFF
clone size: NA
V gene: TRBV11-3
D gene: TRBD1
J gene: TRBJ1-4

CDR3 DNA: TGTGCCAGCAGCCGGGGGACAGACTTTTCCTACGAGCAGTACTTC
CDR3 protein: CASSRGTDFSYEQYF
clone size: few
V gene: TRBV11-2
D gene: NA
J gene: TRBJ2-7

CDR3 DNA: TGTGCCAGCAGCCCTGTGGGAGTCGGAAACACCATATATTTT
CDR3 protein: CASSPVGVGNTIYF
clone size: few
V gene: TRBV28
D gene: NA
J gene: TRBJ1-3

CDR3 DNA: TGCGCCAGTAAGTTTGGAGGGTCAGCCAAAAACATTCAGTACTTC
CDR3 protein: CASKFGGSAKNIQYF
clone size: NA
V gene: TRBV4-1
D gene: NA
J gene: TRBJ2-4

CDR3 DNA: TGTGCCTGGAGTGTACCGGACAGGACTTTCTACACCGGGGAGCTGTTTTTT
CDR3 protein: CAWSVPDRTFYTGELFF
clone size: NA
V gene: TRBV30
D gene: TRBD1
J gene: TRBJ2-2

CDR3 DNA: TGTGCCAGCAGTTACGGAGGACAGGGGGTTACTGAAGCTTTCTTT
CDR3 protein: CASSYGGQGVTEAFF
clone size: few
V gene: TRBV6-5
D gene: TRBD1
J gene: TRBJ1-1

CDR3 DNA: TGTGCCAGCAGCTCAGGGACAGGGATCAGTTCCTATAATTCACCCCTCCACTTT
CDR3 protein: CASSSGTGISSYNSPLHF
clone size: NA
V gene: TRBV5-8
D gene: TRBD1
J gene: TRBJ1-6

CDR3 DNA: TGTGCCACCAGCACCTTTGGGGCAGACAACACCGGGGAGCTGTTTTTT
CDR3 protein: CATSTFGADNTGELFF
clone size: few
V gene: TRBV15
D gene: NA
J gene: TRBJ2-2

CDR3 DNA: TGTGCCAGCAGTTACGGGATAGCGGGAAACAATGAGCAGTTCTTC
CDR3 protein: CASSYGIAGNNEQFF
clone size: few
V gene: TRBV6-5
D gene: TRBD2
J gene: TRBJ2-1

CDR3 DNA: TGTGCCATCACCCGGGACAGCCAAGAGACCCAGTACTTC
CDR3 protein: CAITRDSQETQYF
clone size: NA
V gene: TRBV10-3
D gene: TRBD1
J gene: TRBJ2-5

CDR3 DNA: TGTGCCAGCACTCCACAGGGCTTGAACACTGAAGCTTTCTTT
CDR3 protein: CASTPQGLNTEAFF
clone size: NA
V gene: TRBV2
D gene: NA
J gene: TRBJ1-1

CDR3 DNA: TGTGCCAGCAGCTTAGGTTTCAGGGGGACCTACGAGCAGTACTTC
CDR3 protein: CASSLGFRGTYEQYF
clone size: NA
V gene: TRBV7-6
D gene: TRBD1
J gene: TRBJ2-7

CDR3 DNA: TGTGCCAGCAGTTTCAGTGACTCCTACGAGCAGTACTTC
CDR3 protein: CASSFSDSYEQYF
clone size: NA
V gene: TRBV6-6
D gene: NA
J gene: TRBJ2-7

CDR3 DNA: TGTGCCAGCAAACAGCCATATAGCAATCAGCCCCAGCATTTT
CDR3 protein: CASKQPYSNQPQHF
clone size: NA
V gene: TRBV6-4
D gene: NA
J gene: TRBJ1-5

CDR3 DNA: TGTGCCAGCAGTTTCGGGAAGTATAATGAAAAACTGTTTTTT
CDR3 protein: CASSFGKYNEKLFF
clone size: NA
V gene: TRBV5-5
D gene: NA
J gene: TRBJ1-4

CDR3 DNA: TGTGCCAGCAGTTTACGACTAGCGGGGGGGAGGCCGCAGTATTTT
CDR3 protein: CASSLRLAGGRPQYF
clone size: NA
V gene: TRBV27
D gene: TRBD2
J gene: TRBJ2-3

CDR3 DNA: TGCGCCAGCAGCTTGGTCCCATCGTACGGACAGGGGGCTGGTGGCTACACCTTC
CDR3 protein: CASSLVPSYGQGAGGYTF
clone size: NA
V gene: TRBV5-1
D gene: TRBD1
J gene: TRBJ1-2

CDR3 DNA: TGTGCCAGCAGTACAGCGGACACCGGGGAGCTGTTTTTT
CDR3 protein: CASSTADTGELFF
clone size: few
V gene: TRBV6-6
D gene: NA
J gene: TRBJ2-2

CDR3 DNA: TGTGCCAGCAGCTTACGGACAGGGGCCGTTGGGGAGCAGTACTTC
CDR3 protein: CASSLRTGAVGEQYF
clone size: NA
V gene: TRBV7-2
D gene: TRBD1
J gene: TRBJ2-7

CDR3 DNA: TGCAGCGCCGGTTTGGCCCAGCATTTT
CDR3 protein: CSAGLAQHF
clone size: once
V gene: TRBV20-1
D gene: NA
J gene: TRBJ1-5

CDR3 DNA: TGCGCCAGCAGCTTGGCAGGGACTAGCGAGCCGGGAGAGACCCAGTACTTC
CDR3 protein: CASSLAGTSEPGETQYF
clone size: NA
V gene: TRBV5-1
D gene: TRBD2
J gene: TRBJ2-5

CDR3 DNA: TGTGCCAGCAGAGACAGGGGTGTTGAGACCCAGTACTTC
CDR3 protein: CASRDRGVETQYF
clone size: NA
V gene: TRBV14
D gene: TRBD1
J gene: TRBJ2-5

CDR3 DNA: TGTGCCAGCAGCTTAATGGCGACTAGCGTGGCAGATACGCAGTATTTT
CDR3 protein: CASSLMATSVADTQYF
clone size: NA
V gene: TRBV7-2
D gene: TRBD2
J gene: TRBJ2-3

CDR3 DNA: TGTGCCAGCAGCTTAAGGGACAGGGCCCATGAGCAGTTCTTC
CDR3 protein: CASSLRDRAHEQFF
clone size: NA
V gene: TRBV7-8
D gene: TRBD1
J gene: TRBJ2-1

CDR3 DNA: TGCGCCAGCACTACAAGCGGGAGTTACAATGAGCAGTTCTTC
CDR3 protein: CASTTSGSYNEQFF
clone size: few
V gene: TRBV5-1
D gene: TRBD2
J gene: TRBJ2-1

CDR3 DNA: TGTGCCAGCGCCCCTCCAAGAGGTACGCAGTATTTT
CDR3 protein: CASAPPRGTQYF
clone size: NA
V gene: TRBV9
D gene: NA
J gene: TRBJ2-3

CDR3 DNA: TGTGCCAGCAGCGGAGGGAGGAACAATGAGCAGTTCTTC
CDR3 protein: CASSGGRNNEQFF
clone size: NA
V gene: TRBV9
D gene: NA
J gene: TRBJ2-1

CDR3 DNA: TGTGCCAGCAAATCGAGCTCTGGGGCCAACGTCCTGACTTTC
CDR3 protein: CASKSSSGANVLTF
clone size: NA
V gene: TRBV5-8
D gene: NA
J gene: TRBJ2-6

CDR3 DNA: TGTGCCAGCCGGCTAGCGGGATCCGGAGATACGCAGTATTTT
CDR3 protein: CASRLAGSGDTQYF
clone size: once
V gene: TRBV27
D gene: TRBD2
J gene: TRBJ2-3

CDR3 DNA: TGTGCCAGCAGCCCCAGACAGACTAATGAAAAACTGTTTTTT
CDR3 protein: CASSPRQTNEKLFF
clone size: NA
V gene: TRBV7-9
D gene: NA
J gene: TRBJ1-4

CDR3 DNA: TGTGCCAGCAGTTTAAAAGGACAGTTTAACTATGGCTACACCTTC
CDR3 protein: CASSLKGQFNYGYTF
clone size: NA
V gene: TRBV27
D gene: NA
J gene: TRBJ1-2

CDR3 DNA: TGTGCCAGCAGCGCGGGACTAGCGGGAGGCCCCGACTCCTACAATGAGCAGTTCTTC
CDR3 protein: CASSAGLAGGPDSYNEQFF
clone size: NA
V gene: TRBV11-3
D gene: TRBD2
J gene: TRBJ2-1

CDR3 DNA: TGTGTAGGCAGGGCAACACCCCAAGAGACCCAGTACTTC
CDR3 protein: CVGRATPQETQYF
clone size: NA
V gene: TRBV11-2
D gene: NA
J gene: TRBJ2-5

CDR3 DNA: TGTGCCAGCAGTGAACAGGTAGATACGCAGTATTTT
CDR3 protein: CASSEQVDTQYF
clone size: NA
V gene: TRBV2
D gene: NA
J gene: TRBJ2-3

CDR3 DNA: TGCGCCAGCAGCGTCGAAACAGGGTTATACACAGATACGCAGTATTTT
CDR3 protein: CASSVETGLYTDTQYF
clone size: NA
V gene: TRBV5-1
D gene: NA
J gene: TRBJ2-3

CDR3 DNA: TGTGCCAGCAGCCAAGACAGGGCAGATACGCAGTATTTT
CDR3 protein: CASSQDRADTQYF
clone size: few
V gene: TRBV7-2
D gene: TRBD1
J gene: TRBJ2-3

CDR3 DNA: TGTGCCAGCAGCTTAGGTGGGGGGGTCCAGCCCCAGCATTTT
CDR3 protein: CASSLGGGVQPQHF
clone size: once
V gene: TRBV13
D gene: NA
J gene: TRBJ1-5

CDR3 DNA: TGTGCCAGCAGCTCCGGGACAGTACCCTACGAGCAGTACTTC
CDR3 protein: CASSSGTVPYEQYF
clone size: few
V gene: TRBV2
D gene: TRBD1
J gene: TRBJ2-7

CDR3 DNA: TGCGCCAGCAGTGACAGGGGGCGCGGGAACGACAATCAGCCCCAGCATTTT
CDR3 protein: CASSDRGRGNDNQPQHF
clone size: NA
V gene: TRBV10-1
D gene: TRBD1
J gene: TRBJ1-5